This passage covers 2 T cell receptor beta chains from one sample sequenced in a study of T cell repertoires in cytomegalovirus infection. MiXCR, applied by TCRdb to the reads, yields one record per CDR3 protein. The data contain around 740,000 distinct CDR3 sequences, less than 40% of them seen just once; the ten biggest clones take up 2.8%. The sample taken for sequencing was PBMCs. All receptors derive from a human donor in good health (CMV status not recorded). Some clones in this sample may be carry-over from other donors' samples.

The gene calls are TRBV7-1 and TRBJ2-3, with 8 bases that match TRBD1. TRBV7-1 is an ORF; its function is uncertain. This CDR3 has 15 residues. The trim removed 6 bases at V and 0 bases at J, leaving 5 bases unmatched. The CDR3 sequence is CASRPGGSSTDTQYF. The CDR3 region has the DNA TGTGCCAGCAGACCAGGGGGCTCCAGCACAGATACGCAGTATTTT.

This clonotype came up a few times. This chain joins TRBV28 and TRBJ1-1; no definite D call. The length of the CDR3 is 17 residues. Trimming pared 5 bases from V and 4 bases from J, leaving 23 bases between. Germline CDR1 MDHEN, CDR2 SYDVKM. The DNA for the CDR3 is TGTGCCAGCAGTCAAACGTTTGGGAACCCTCGGGGCACTGAAGCTTTCTTT. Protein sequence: CASSQTFGNPRGTEAFF.